The 27 T cell receptor beta chains reported below all come from one sample, sequenced in a study of OX40 agonist ivuxolimab in advanced cancers. This table comes from immunoSEQ multiplex PCR, and its TCRdb copy is limited to in-frame clones, with some not included. This table holds 50,000 to 65,000 clones, approximately 92% found once. Sequenced here: CD4+ or CD8+ T cells sorted from blood, sampled in a trial of the OX40 agonist ivuxolimab. These receptor sequences come from an adult with an advanced solid tumor such as melanoma, head and neck, liver or kidney cancer.

The gene calls are TRBV13 and TRBJ1-5; no reliable D call. V was cut by 4 bases and J by 5 bases, with 6 bases left in between. The CDR3 covers 12 residues. Germline loops: CDR1 PRHDT, CDR2 FYEKMQ (reference sequence). CDR3 amino acids: CASSSYDQPQHF. Written as DNA, the CDR3 is TGTGCCAGCAGCTCGTACGATCAGCCCCAGCATTTT.

The J gene is TRBJ1-2, the V gene TRBV19; 9 nucleotides agree with TRBD1. The germline V gene encodes CDR1 LNHDA and CDR2 SQIVND (reference sequence). This CDR3 comprises 13 residues. With V trimmed by 7 bases and J by 4 bases, 4 bases remained unmatched. The CDR3 is CASKNRGLYGYTF. CDR3 DNA: TGTGCCAGTAAAAACAGGGGGCTCTATGGCTACACCTTC.

This chain uses TRBV7-9 with TRBJ2-5, with 11 bases identical to TRBD2. Germline V gene lookup returns CDR1 SEHNR and CDR2 FQNEAQ (reference sequence). V shed 8 bases, J shed 5 bases, and the junction held 10 bases outside the gene matches. The CDR3 has 15 amino acids. The CDR3 nucleotides are TGTGCCAGCGGGTGGCTAGCGGGGGGCCGGGAGACCCAGTACTTC. Protein product: CASGWLAGGRETQYF.

The chain joins TRBV19 to TRBJ1-1; D ambiguous. V gave up 2 bases and J gave up 4 bases, with 11 bases separating them. The CDR3 totals 14 residues. Germline loops: CDR1 LNHDA, CDR2 SQIVND (reference sequence). CDR3 amino acids: CASSIIGELTEAFF. The CDR3, as DNA: TGTGCCAGTAGTATAATCGGGGAGCTCACTGAAGCTTTCTTT.

The chain uses TRBV19 and TRBJ1-5, with D perhaps matching TRBD1 (5 bases). Per germline, CDR1 LNHDA and CDR2 SQIVND (reference sequence). CDR3 size: 15 residues. V was cut by 6 bases and J by 0 bases, with 12 bases left in between. The CDR3 nucleotides are TGTGCCAGTAGGATACAGGATTATAGCAATCAGCCCCAGCATTTT. This gives the protein CASRIQDYSNQPQHF.

This clone was seen a single time. DNA for the CDR3: TGTGCCAGCAGCCACGCTACCTATGGCTACACCTTC. This sequence encodes CASSHATYGYTF. The rearrangement joins TRBV11-2 to TRBJ1-2; D call uncertain. This CDR3 region has 12 residues. The ends were cut back, 5 bases at V and 4 bases at J, with 8 bases in the middle. Germline V gives CDR1 SGHAT, CDR2 FQNNGV.

The chain joins TRBV7-9 to TRBJ1-1; D unclear. The CDR3 consists of 13 residues. Trimming left V 1 base short and J 4 bases short, with 7 bases between. Germline values: CDR1 SEHNR, CDR2 FQNEAQ (reference sequence). The CDR3 DNA is TGTGCCAGCAGCTTAGTCTCGGTCACTGAAGCTTTCTTT. It encodes CASSLVSVTEAFF. Supplemented by reference TRBV7-9 and TRBJ1-1, the full variable domain reads DTGVSQNPRHKITKRGQNVTFRCDPISEHNRLYWYRQTLGQGPEFLTYFQNEAQLEKSRLLSDRFSAERPKGSFSTLEIQRTEQGDSAMYLCASSLVSVTEAFFGQGTRLTVV.

The chain has TRBV4-1 and TRBJ2-2; possible D gene TRBD2, 6 bases. The CDR3 contains 16 residues. Per the germline V gene, CDR1 is MGHRA and CDR2 is YSYEKL. V lost 3 bases and J 4 bases, leaving 15 bases between the germline ends. CDR3 in DNA: TGCGCCAGCAGCCAGAGACACTCTAGCGTCACCGGGGAGCTGTTTTTT. This gives the protein CASSQRHSSVTGELFF.

The rearrangement joins TRBV7-6 to TRBJ2-7, with D perhaps TRBD2 (6 bases). CDR1 and CDR2 (germline): SGHVS, FNYEAQ. V lost 3 bases and J 2 bases, leaving 17 bases between the germline ends. This CDR3 has 16 amino acids. DNA for the CDR3: TGTGCCAGCAGCTTTGGGGCCCCGGGACTGCCCTACGAGCAGTACTTC. It encodes CASSFGAPGLPYEQYF.

The CDR3 is CASSIGTGWDYGYTF. The CDR3 DNA reads as TGTGCCAGTAGTATCGGGACAGGGTGGGACTATGGCTACACCTTC. The chain has TRBV19 and TRBJ1-2; TRBD1 aligns across 9 bases. The CDR3 has 15 amino acids. Germline CDR1 and CDR2: LNHDA and SQIVND (reference sequence). Trimming removed 3 bases from V and 3 bases from J; junction bases left unmatched: 5.

The chain employs TRBV19 and TRBJ1-5, with TRBD1 identical over 7 bases. The CDR3 is 14 amino acids. J gave up 3 bases and V 5 bases, and 4 bases lay outside the gene matches. CDR1 is LNHDA and CDR2 is SQIVND in the germline V gene (reference sequence). CDR3 residues: CASSPGQVNQPQHF. DNA for the CDR3: TGTGCCAGTAGTCCAGGACAGGTCAATCAGCCCCAGCATTTT.

The rearrangement links TRBV4-2 to TRBJ2-1; D unclear. V shed 1 base and J shed 5 bases, with 6 bases lying between them. Per the germline V gene, CDR1 is LGHNA and CDR2 is YNFKEQ. CDR3 length: 13 residues. DNA of the CDR3: TGTGCCAGCAGCCAAGCTCCGGACAATGAGCAGTTCTTC. This gives the protein CASSQAPDNEQFF.

This clone was detected only once. The J gene is TRBJ1-5, the V gene TRBV27; D gene unclear. This CDR3 region has 13 residues. Germline values: CDR1 MNHEY, CDR2 SMNVEV (reference sequence). The V gene lost 11 bases and the J gene lost 3 bases, with 14 bases spanning the gap. CDR3 DNA: TGTGCCGCGAGCCCGGGTTTCAATCAGCCCCAGCATTTT. Translated: CAASPGFNQPQHF.

The V and J genes are TRBV13 and TRBJ2-2; tentatively, D is TRBD1 or TRBD2 (6 bases each). Trimming left V 2 bases short and J 6 bases short, with 16 bases between. CDR1 is PRHDT and CDR2 is FYEKMQ in the germline V gene (reference sequence). The CDR3 is 16 amino acids. CDR3 residues: CASSLRGDLSAGELFF. DNA of the CDR3: TGTGCCAGCAGCTTAAGGGGGGACCTGTCCGCCGGGGAGCTGTTTTTT.

V is TRBV7-2 and J is TRBJ1-2, with 9 bases lining up with TRBD1. V shed 3 bases, J shed 4 bases, and the junction held 3 bases outside the gene matches. Germline lookup yields CDR1 SGHTA and CDR2 FQGNSA. The CDR3 is 14 amino acids. The CDR3 DNA follows: TGTGCCAGCAGCTTGGGGACAGGGATCTATGGCTACACCTTC. This sequence encodes CASSLGTGIYGYTF. The full variable domain, rest sourced from reference TRBV7-2 and TRBJ1-2, is GAGVSQSPSNKVTEKGKDVELRCDPISGHTALYWYRQSLGQGLEFLIYFQGNSAPDKSGLPSDRFSAERTGGSVSTLTIQRTQQEDSAVYLCASSLGTGIYGYTFGSGTRLTVV.

The chain recombines TRBV5-6 with TRBJ2-2; TRBD2 agrees at 7 bases. CDR1 SGHDT and CDR2 YYEEEE come from the germline V gene. CDR3 size: 16 residues. J gave up 0 bases and V 5 bases, and 7 bases lay outside the gene matches. CDR3 sequence (DNA): TGTGCCAGCAGTGTGGTGCGGGAGACGAACACCGGGGAGCTGTTTTTT. Protein product: CASSVVRETNTGELFF.

CDR3 sequence reads: CASSIREEQFF. CDR3 sequence (DNA): TGTGCCAGCAGCATACGGGAGGAGCAGTTCTTC. This chain connects TRBV5-6 to TRBJ2-1; D is perhaps TRBD2 (6 bases). This CDR3 is built from 11 residues. V dropped 4 bases and J dropped 10 bases, with 9 bases sitting between them. Germline assignment: CDR1 SGHDT and CDR2 YYEEEE.

This chain uses TRBV7-6 with TRBJ1-4; tentative D call: TRBD1 (6 bases). V was shortened by 5 bases and J by 0 bases, with 10 bases between the two germline ends. This CDR3 is 15 amino acids long. The V gene's germline CDR1 is SGHVS and CDR2 FNYEAQ. CDR3 region: CASSGGISTNEKLFF. The CDR3 DNA reads as TGTGCCAGCAGCGGGGGCATTTCAACTAATGAAAAACTGTTTTTT.

This clone was seen only once. The chain is built from TRBV9 and TRBJ1-2; TRBD1 aligns across 9 bases. The germline gives CDR1 SGDLS, CDR2 YYNGEE. This CDR3 is built from 18 residues. After removal of 0 bases from V and 2 bases from J, the junction contained 11 bases not matched to a gene. The CDR3 DNA sequence: TGTGCCAGCAGCGTAGCTCGGAACGGGGACAGGGACAACTATGGCTACACCTTC. Translation: CASSVARNGDRDNYGYTF.

The CDR3 region is CASSKVSGTEAFF. CDR3 nucleotides: TGTGCCAGCAGCAAAGTGTCTGGGACAGAAGCTTTCTTT. This sequence joins TRBV21-1 and TRBJ1-1; TRBD1 is the table's D call and was not checked against the DNA. TRBV21-1 is assigned pseudogene status. CDR3 length equals 13 residues.

V gene TRBV4-3 combines with J gene TRBJ2-6; D ambiguous. Germline V gives CDR1 LGHNA, CDR2 YSLEER. The CDR3 extends over 17 amino acids. Between the trimmed V and J ends, which lost 1 base and 0 bases, there was a span of 10 bases. The CDR3 DNA follows: TGCGCCAGCAGCCAAGGGGGTGAGAACTCTGGGGCCAACGTCCTGACTTTC. Translated: CASSQGGENSGANVLTF.

This chain connects TRBV11-1 to TRBJ2-5; D may be TRBD2 (6 bases). Germline-derived CDR1 and CDR2 are SGHAT and FQDESV (reference sequence). The germline V and J ends were trimmed by 1 base and 3 bases, with 15 bases remaining between them. The CDR3 is 16 amino acids. CDR3 coding DNA: TGTGCCAGCAGCTTAGGTTGGCGGACTACCGAAGAGACCCAGTACTTC. This codes for CASSLGWRTTEETQYF.

The chain joins TRBV2 to TRBJ1-1; D gene ambiguous. This CDR3 spans 14 amino acids. Trimming cost V 5 bases and J 4 bases, with 14 bases left between them. CDR1 and CDR2 from the germline V gene are SNHLY and FYNNEI. The CDR3 reads CASSFGSRGTEAFF. CDR3 in DNA: TGTGCCAGCAGTTTCGGCAGCCGAGGCACTGAAGCTTTCTTT.

This chain links TRBV4-1 with TRBJ2-1, with D perhaps TRBD2 (6 bases). Germline V gene data show CDR1 as MGHRA and CDR2 as YSYEKL. V dropped 3 bases and J dropped 0 bases, with 15 bases sitting between them. The CDR3 covers 17 residues. Written as DNA, the CDR3 is TGCGCCAGCAGCCATGGGACTCCGCTAAGCTCCTACAATGAGCAGTTCTTC. Translation gives CASSHGTPLSSYNEQFF.

The chain combines TRBV7-9 with TRBJ2-7; the D is unclear. The V and J ends lost 2 bases and 1 base respectively, with 3 bases between them. Germline assignment: CDR1 SEHNR and CDR2 FQNEAQ (reference sequence). The CDR3 has 12 residues. The CDR3 loop is CASSLFSYEQYF. DNA for the CDR3: TGTGCCAGCAGCTTATTTTCCTACGAGCAGTACTTC.

This clone was counted only a few times. Within the sample, other DNA sequences also encode this same CDR3. The chain combines TRBV5-6 with TRBJ2-3; TRBD1 matches at 7 bases. Germline V gives CDR1 SGHDT, CDR2 YYEEEE. The trim removed 0 bases at V and 3 bases at J, leaving 4 bases unmatched. The CDR3 is made up of 15 amino acids. CDR3: CASSLGQGKTDTQYF. The CDR3 coding sequence is TGTGCCAGCAGCTTGGGACAGGGTAAGACAGATACGCAGTATTTT.

As DNA, the CDR3 is TGTGCCAGCAGTGGCCGGGAAGAACGCACAGATACGCAGTATTTT. Translating it yields CASSGREERTDTQYF. The rearrangement links TRBV27 to TRBJ2-3; perhaps TRBD2 as D (5 bases). The CDR3 consists of 15 residues. In germline, CDR1 is MNHEY, CDR2 SMNVEV (reference sequence). Trimming shortened V by 5 bases and J by 1 base, and 13 bases separated the two germline ends.